The TCR beta chain described here comes from a study of T cells in Graves' hyperthyroidism and ophthalmopathy. Study information: Prior to any treatment, at the point of initial diagnosis, peripheral blood was collected.

TCR beta CDR3 regions were amplified from RNA. During a first-round RT-PCR of the TCR CDR3, the HTBI primer set was used. TCRdb re-analysed the multiplex PCR reads in MiXCR, keeping a single row per CDR3 protein. The profile shows some 510,000 distinct CDR3 sequences, roughly 20% of them singletons. The receptor comes from a man between 18 and 35 years old with Graves' hyperthyroidism. The sequenced material came from blood.

The CDR3 region is CSGLLGVSTGELFF. In DNA, the CDR3 is TGCAGCGGGCTACTCGGGGTGAGCACCGGGGAGCTGTTTTTT. The rearrangement uses TRBV29-1 and TRBJ2-2, with D possibly TRBD2 on 5 matching bases. CDR3 size: 14 residues. V lost 7 bases, J lost 4 bases, and 16 bases lay in between. Germline-derived CDR1 and CDR2 are SQVTM and ANQGSEA.